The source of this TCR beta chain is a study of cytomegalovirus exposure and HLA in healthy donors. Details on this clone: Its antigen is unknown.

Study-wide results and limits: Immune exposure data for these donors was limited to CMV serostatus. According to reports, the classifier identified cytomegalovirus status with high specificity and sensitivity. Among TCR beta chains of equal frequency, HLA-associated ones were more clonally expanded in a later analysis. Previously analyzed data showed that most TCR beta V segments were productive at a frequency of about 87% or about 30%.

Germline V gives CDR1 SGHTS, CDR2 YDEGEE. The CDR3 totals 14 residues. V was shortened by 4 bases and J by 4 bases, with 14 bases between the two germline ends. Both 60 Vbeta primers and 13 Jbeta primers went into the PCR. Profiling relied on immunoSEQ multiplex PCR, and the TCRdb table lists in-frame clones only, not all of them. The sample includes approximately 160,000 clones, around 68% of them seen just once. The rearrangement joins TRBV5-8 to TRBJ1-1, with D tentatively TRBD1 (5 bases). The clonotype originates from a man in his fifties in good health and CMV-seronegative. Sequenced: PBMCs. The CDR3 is CASSPRGSGTEAFF. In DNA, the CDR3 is TGTGCCAGCAGCCCCCGGGGGTCAGGCACTGAAGCTTTCTTT.